This T cell receptor beta chain was recorded in a study of T cell responses to AZD1222 COVID-19 vaccine. Clones were sequenced by immunoSEQ multiplex PCR, and TCRdb holds only the in-frame ones, with some missing. In the table there are approximately 130,000 clones, roughly 90% of which are singletons. Concerning this clone: Its antigen remains unknown.

Analysis merged second doses at about 4 or about 12 weeks. Study-level points and caveats: Without day 14 samples, only post-peak T cell repertoires were studied. Most donors were white British, females outnumbered males, and clonal diversity was possibly underestimated. Targets within unmutated variant regions were reportedly found for nearly half of spike-specific TCRs.

The CDR3 has 13 residues. This specimen consisted of peripheral blood, obtained 28 days after the second AZD1222 dose. V and J are TRBV21-1 and TRBJ2-5; the D call of TRBD1 is as the table states it, not checked on the DNA. TRBV21-1 is a listed pseudogene. This sequence was found in an adult who received the AZD1222 COVID-19 vaccine. The CDR3 spells CASSKAGDETQYF. CDR3 sequence (DNA): TGTGCCAGCAGCAAAGCAGGGGATGAGACCCAGTACTTC.